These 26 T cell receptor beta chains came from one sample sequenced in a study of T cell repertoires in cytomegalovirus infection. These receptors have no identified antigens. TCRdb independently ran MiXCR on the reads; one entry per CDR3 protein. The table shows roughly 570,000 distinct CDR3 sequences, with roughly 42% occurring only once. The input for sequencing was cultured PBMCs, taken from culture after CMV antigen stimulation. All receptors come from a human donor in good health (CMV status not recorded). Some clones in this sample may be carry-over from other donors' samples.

The CDR3 DNA reads TGCAGTGCCCGTCGGGGTAGCGGGAGACCTGACAATGAGCAGTTCTTC. Amino acids: CSARRGSGRPDNEQFF. The chain links TRBV20-1 to TRBJ2-1; 9 nucleotides align to TRBD2. The CDR3 sequence is 16 residues long. The J segment lost 5 bases and the V segment lost 6 bases, leaving 14 bases of the junction unmatched. CDR1 and CDR2 (germline): DFQATT, SNEGSKA (reference sequence).

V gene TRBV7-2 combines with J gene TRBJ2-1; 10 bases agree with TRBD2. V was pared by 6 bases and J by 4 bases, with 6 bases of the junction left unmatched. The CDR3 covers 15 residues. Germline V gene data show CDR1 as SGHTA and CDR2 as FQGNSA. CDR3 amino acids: CASRKGTSEYNEQFF. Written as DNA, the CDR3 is TGTGCCAGCAGAAAGGGGACTAGCGAGTACAATGAGCAGTTCTTC.

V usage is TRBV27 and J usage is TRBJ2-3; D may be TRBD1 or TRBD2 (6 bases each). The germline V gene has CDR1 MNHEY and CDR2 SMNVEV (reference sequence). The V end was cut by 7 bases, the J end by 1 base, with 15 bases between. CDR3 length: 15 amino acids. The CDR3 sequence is CASTSRGRGTDTQYF. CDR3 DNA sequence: TGTGCCAGCACATCCCGGGGGCGGGGCACAGATACGCAGTATTTT.

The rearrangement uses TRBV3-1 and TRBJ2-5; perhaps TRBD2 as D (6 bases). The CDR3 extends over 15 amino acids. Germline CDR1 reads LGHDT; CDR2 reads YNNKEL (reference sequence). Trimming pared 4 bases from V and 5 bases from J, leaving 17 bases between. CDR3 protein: CASSLGGATYETQYF. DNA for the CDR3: TGTGCCAGCAGCCTCGGGGGTGCGACGTATGAGACCCAGTACTTC.

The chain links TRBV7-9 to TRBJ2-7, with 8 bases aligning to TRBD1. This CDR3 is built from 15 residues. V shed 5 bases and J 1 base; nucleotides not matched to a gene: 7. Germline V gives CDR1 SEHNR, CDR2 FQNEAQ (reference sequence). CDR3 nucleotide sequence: TGTGCCAGCAGCCCAACAGGGGGAAGGTCCTACGAGCAGTACTTC. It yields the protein CASSPTGGRSYEQYF.

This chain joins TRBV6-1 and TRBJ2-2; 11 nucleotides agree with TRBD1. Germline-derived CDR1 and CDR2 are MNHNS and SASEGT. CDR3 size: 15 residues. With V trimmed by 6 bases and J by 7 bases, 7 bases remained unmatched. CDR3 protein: CASRPGQGENGELFF. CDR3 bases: TGTGCCAGCAGACCGGGACAGGGGGAAAACGGGGAGCTGTTTTTT.

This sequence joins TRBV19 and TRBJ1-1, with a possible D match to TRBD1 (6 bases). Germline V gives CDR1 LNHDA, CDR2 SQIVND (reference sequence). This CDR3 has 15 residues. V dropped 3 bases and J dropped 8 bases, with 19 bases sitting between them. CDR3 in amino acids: CASSIHDRWDLEAFF. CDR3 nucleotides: TGTGCCAGTAGTATCCACGACAGGTGGGACTTAGAAGCTTTCTTT.

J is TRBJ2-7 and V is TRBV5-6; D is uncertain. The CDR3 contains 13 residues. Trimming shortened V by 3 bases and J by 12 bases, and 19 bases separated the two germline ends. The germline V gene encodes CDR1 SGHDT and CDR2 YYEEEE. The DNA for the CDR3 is TGTGCCAGCAGCTCCCTGGGGATACCTACGGTGTACTTC. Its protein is CASSSLGIPTVYF.

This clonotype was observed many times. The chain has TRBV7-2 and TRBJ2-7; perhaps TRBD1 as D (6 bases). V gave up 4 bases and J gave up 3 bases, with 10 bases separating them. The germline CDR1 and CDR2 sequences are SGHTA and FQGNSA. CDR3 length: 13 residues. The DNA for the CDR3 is TGTGCCAGCAGCTGGCAGGGGCACTACGAGCAGTACTTC. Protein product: CASSWQGHYEQYF.

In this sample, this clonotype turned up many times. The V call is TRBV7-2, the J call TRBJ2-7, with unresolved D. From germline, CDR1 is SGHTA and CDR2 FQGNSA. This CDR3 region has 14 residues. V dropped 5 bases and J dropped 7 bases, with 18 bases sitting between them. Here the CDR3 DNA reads TGTGCCAGCAGCATTACTACTCACCACCTGGAGCAGTACTTC. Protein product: CASSITTHHLEQYF.

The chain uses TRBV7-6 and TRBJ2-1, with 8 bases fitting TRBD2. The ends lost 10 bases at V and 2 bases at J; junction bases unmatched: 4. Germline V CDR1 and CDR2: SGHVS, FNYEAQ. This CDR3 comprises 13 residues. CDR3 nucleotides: TGTGCCACGGGACTAGGACCCTACAATGAGCAGTTCTTC. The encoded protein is CATGLGPYNEQFF.

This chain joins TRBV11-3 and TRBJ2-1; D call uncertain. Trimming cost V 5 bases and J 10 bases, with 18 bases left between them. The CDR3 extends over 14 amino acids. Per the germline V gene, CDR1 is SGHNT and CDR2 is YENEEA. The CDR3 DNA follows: TGTGCCAGCAGCGGAAGGACGACTGGGGTGGAGCAGTTCTTC. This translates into CASSGRTTGVEQFF.

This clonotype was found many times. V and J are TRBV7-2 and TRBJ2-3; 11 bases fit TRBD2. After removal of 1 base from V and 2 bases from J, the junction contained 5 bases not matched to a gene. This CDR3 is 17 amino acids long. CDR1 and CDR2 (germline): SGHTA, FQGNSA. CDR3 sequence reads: CASSLVAGLAVTDTQYF. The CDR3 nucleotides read TGTGCCAGCAGCTTAGTGGCGGGACTAGCGGTCACAGATACGCAGTATTTT.

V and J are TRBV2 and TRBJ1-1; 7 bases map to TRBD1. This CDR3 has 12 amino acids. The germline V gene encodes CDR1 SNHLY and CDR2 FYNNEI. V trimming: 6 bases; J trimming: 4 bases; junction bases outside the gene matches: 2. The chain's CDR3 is CASRTGPTEAFF. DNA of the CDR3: TGTGCCAGCAGGACAGGGCCCACTGAAGCTTTCTTT.

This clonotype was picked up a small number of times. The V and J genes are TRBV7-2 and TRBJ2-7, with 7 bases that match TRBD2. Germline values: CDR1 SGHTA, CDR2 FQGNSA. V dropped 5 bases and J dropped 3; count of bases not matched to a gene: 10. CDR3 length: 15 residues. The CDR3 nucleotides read TGTGCCAGCAGCCACGGGGGAGGGCCAGTCTACGAGCAGTACTTC. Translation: CASSHGGGPVYEQYF.

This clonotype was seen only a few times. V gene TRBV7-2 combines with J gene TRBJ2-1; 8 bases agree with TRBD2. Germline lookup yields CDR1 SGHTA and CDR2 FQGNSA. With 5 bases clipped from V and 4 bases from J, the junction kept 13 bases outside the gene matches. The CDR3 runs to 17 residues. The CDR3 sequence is CASSPRPRTSFYNEQFF. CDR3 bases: TGTGCCAGCAGCCCCCGGCCCCGGACTAGCTTTTACAATGAGCAGTTCTTC.

The CDR3 nucleotides read TGTGCCAGCAGCGAACAGGGCCCCCTGATGAACACTGAAGCTTTCTTT. It yields the protein CASSEQGPLMNTEAFF. The chain employs TRBV7-8 and TRBJ1-1, with D tentatively TRBD1 (6 bases). Trimming took 5 bases from V and 0 from J, leaving 16 bases between them. This CDR3 is 16 amino acids long. Germline V gene lookup returns CDR1 SGHVS and CDR2 FQNEAQ.

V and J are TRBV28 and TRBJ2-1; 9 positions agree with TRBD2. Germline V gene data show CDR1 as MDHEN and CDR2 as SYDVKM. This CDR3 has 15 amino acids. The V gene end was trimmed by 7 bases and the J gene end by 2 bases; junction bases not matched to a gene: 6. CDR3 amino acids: CASKISGGPYNEQFF. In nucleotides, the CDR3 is TGTGCCAGCAAAATTAGCGGGGGCCCCTACAATGAGCAGTTCTTC. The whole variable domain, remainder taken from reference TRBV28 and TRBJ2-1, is DVKVTQSSRYLVKRTGEKVFLECVQDMDHENMFWYRQDPGLGLRLIYFSYDVKMKEKGDIPEGYSVSREKKERFSLILESASTNQTSMYLCASKISGGPYNEQFFGPGTRLTVL.

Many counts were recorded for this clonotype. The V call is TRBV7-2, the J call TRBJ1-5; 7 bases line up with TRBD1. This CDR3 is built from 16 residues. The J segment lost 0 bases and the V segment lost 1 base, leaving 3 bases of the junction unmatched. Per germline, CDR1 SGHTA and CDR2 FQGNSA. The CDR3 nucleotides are TGTGCCAGCAGCTTAGAGGGACAGTATAGCAATCAGCCCCAGCATTTT. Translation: CASSLEGQYSNQPQHF. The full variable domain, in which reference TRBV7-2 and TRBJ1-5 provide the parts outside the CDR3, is GAGVSQSPSNKVTEKGKDVELRCDPISGHTALYWYRQSLGQGLEFLIYFQGNSAPDKSGLPSDRFSAERTGGSVSTLTIQRTQQEDSAVYLCASSLEGQYSNQPQHFGDGTRLSIL.

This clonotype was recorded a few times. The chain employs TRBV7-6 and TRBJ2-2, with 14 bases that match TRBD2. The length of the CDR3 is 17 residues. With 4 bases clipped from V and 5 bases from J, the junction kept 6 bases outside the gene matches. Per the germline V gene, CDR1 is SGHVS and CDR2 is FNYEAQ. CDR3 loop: CASSSGLAGAETGELFF. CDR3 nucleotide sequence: TGTGCCAGCAGCTCGGGACTAGCGGGAGCTGAGACCGGGGAGCTGTTTTTT. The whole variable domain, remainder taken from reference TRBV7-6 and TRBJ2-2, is GAGVSQSPRYKVTKRGQDVALRCDPISGHVSLYWYRQALGQGPEFLTYFNYEAQQDKSGLPNDRFSAERPEGSISTLTIQRTEQRDSAMYRCASSSGLAGAETGELFFGEGSRLTVL.

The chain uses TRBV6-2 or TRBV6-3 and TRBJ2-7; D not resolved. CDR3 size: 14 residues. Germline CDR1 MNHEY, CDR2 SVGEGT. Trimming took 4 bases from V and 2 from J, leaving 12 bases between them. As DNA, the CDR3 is TGTGCCAGCAGTTCCCGGACGGAAACCTACGAGCAGTACTTC. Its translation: CASSSRTETYEQYF.

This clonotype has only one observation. The CDR3 DNA reads TGTGCCAGCAGCCCATGGGGTTTTAGCCAAGGGACTAGATTCAATGAGCAGTTCTTC. This encodes CASSPWGFSQGTRFNEQFF. The J gene is TRBJ2-1, the V gene TRBV11-2; 8 nucleotides line up with TRBD2. CDR1 SGHAT and CDR2 FQNNGV come from the germline V gene. There are 19 residues in the CDR3. V was clipped by 5 bases and J by 6 bases; unmatched bases: 21.

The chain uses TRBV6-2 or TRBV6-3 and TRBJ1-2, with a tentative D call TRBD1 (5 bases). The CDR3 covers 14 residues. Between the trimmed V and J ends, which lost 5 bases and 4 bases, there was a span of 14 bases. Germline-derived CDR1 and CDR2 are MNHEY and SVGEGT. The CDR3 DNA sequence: TGTGCCAGCAGTCCTTGGGGGACGGTCTATGGCTACACCTTC. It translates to CASSPWGTVYGYTF.

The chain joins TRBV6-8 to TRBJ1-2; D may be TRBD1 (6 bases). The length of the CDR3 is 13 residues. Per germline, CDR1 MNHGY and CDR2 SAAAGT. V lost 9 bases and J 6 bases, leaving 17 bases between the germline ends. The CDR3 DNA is TGTGCCAGTAAGGAGGCAGGGGAGCATGGCTACACCTTC. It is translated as CASKEAGEHGYTF.

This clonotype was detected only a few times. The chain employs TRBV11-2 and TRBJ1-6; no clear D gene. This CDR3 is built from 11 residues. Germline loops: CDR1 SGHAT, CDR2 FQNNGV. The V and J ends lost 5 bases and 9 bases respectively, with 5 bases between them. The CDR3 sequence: CASSPGSPLHF. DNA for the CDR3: TGTGCCAGCAGCCCCGGTTCACCCCTCCACTTT.

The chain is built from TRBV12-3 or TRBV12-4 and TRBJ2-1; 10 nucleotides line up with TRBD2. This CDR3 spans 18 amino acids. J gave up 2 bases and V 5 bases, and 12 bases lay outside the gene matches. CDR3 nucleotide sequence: TGTGCCAGCAGTCCGACGACCGAACTAGCGGGACCCTACAATGAGCAGTTCTTC. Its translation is CASSPTTELAGPYNEQFF.